The entry below describes one T cell receptor beta chain. The antigen remains unidentified. This record comes from a study of T-cell memory formation after mild COVID-19. The study, taken as a whole, reports: Those CD4+ clones that contracted were mainly in CM and EM (CD8+ ones in EMRA).

J gave up 7 bases and V 4 bases, and 5 bases lay outside the gene matches. The CDR3 spans 15 residues. TCRdb analysed the 5' RACE reads with MiXCR anew, one entry per CDR3 protein. Of 200,000 to 250,000 distinct CDR3 sequences listed, 27% are singletons. The sequence was collected from an adult woman who had mild COVID-19 (a few samples of this study predate the infection). Cell type and time point are not known. Sequenced input: PBMCs or a T cell subset sorted from them (not recorded which). J is TRBJ2-2 and V is TRBV12-3 or TRBV12-4, with 11 bases identical to TRBD2. The CDR3 here is CASSSLAGVLGELFF. Here the CDR3 DNA reads TGTGCCAGCAGTTCACTAGCGGGGGTCCTCGGGGAGCTGTTTTTT.